The source of this TCR beta chain is a study of blood T cell repertoires in COVID-19. At the level of the study: Both acute and convalescent COVID-19 samples were obtained from the United States, Italy and Spain.

The germline V gene encodes CDR1 KGHDR and CDR2 SFDVKD. This CDR3 is 15 amino acids long. After removal of 4 bases from V and 4 bases from J, the junction contained 6 bases not matched to a gene. The count of this clone is one. Authors' analysis steps: Researchers report that nucleated cell counts were estimated from reference gene primer amplification. TCRdb keeps only in-frame clones here, not all; method: immunoSEQ multiplex PCR. V and J calls and clone size are copied from that table; D and trimming were computed from the DNA. The repertoire consists of 270,000 or so clones, with under 95% occurring once and the leading ten covering 2% to 2.5%. Cohorts were determined from participant-reported clinical history.

The receptor was derived from a woman between 40 and 55 years old with acute COVID-19. The rearrangement uses TRBV24-1 and TRBJ1-2; 9 nucleotides line up with TRBD1. The sequenced material came from PBMCs or T cells enriched from blood (not recorded which). CDR3 DNA sequence: TGTGCCACCAGTGACCATGGGACAGGGCGCTATGGCTACACCTTC. This sequence encodes CATSDHGTGRYGYTF.